The clone carrying this TCR beta chain came up once. This entry comes from a study of blood T cell repertoires in COVID-19. CDR1 and CDR2 from the germline V gene are MNHEY and SMNVEV (reference sequence). The CDR3 contains 17 residues. V lost 6 bases and J lost 1, with 18 bases in between. Generated by immunoSEQ multiplex PCR, the TCRdb table keeps only in-frame clones and is missing some. In the table there are roughly 160,000 clones, around 67% of which are singletons. The sequenced sample consisted of peripheral blood. The receptor was isolated from a woman at least 80 years old with acute or convalescent COVID-19. V gene TRBV27 combines with J gene TRBJ2-2; a weak D match, TRBD2 (5 bases). This chain's CDR3 is CASSLLGEPMNTGELFF. The CDR3 DNA follows: TGTGCCAGCAGCCTACTAGGAGAACCCATGAACACCGGGGAGCTGTTTTTT.